Below, 28 T cell receptor beta chains from the same sample are listed, as sequenced in a study of shared clonotypes between healthy human individuals. Clones were read by immunoSEQ multiplex PCR, and TCRdb kept only the in-frame ones, dropping some. The table lists 750,000 to 1,000,000 clones, approximately 92% of them singletons. Naive-designated CD8 cells lacked CD45RO, were positively enriched for CCR7, and omitted terminally differentiated effector memory CD45RA+ cells. Sequenced input: naive CD8+ T cells sorted from blood. The receptor set was obtained from a man aged 30 to 45 in good health.

The chain couples TRBV14 to TRBJ2-1; D uncertain. This CDR3 region has 14 residues. Germline CDR1 SGHDN, CDR2 FVKESK. The V gene lost 2 bases and the J gene lost 1 base, with 6 bases spanning the gap. The CDR3 sequence is CASSQITSYNEQFF. CDR3 nucleotide sequence: TGTGCCAGCAGCCAAATAACTTCCTACAATGAGCAGTTCTTC.

This chain connects TRBV10-3 to TRBJ2-1; 10 bases match TRBD1. The CDR3 is 16 residues long. CDR1 is ENHRY, CDR2 SYGVKD, per germline. The V and J ends lost 6 bases and 8 bases, in that order; junction bases with no gene match: 13. The CDR3 DNA reads as TGTGCCATCAGGGGTCGACAGGGGGCTCCCCCCGATGAGCAGTTCTTC. Its translation: CAIRGRQGAPPDEQFF.

The chain employs TRBV29-1 and TRBJ2-1; the D gene is possibly TRBD2 (6 bases). The V end was cut by 1 base, the J end by 5 bases, with 9 bases between. The V gene's germline CDR1 is SQVTM and CDR2 ANQGSEA. There are 13 residues in the CDR3. CDR3: CSVEGGVHNEQFF. CDR3 sequence (DNA): TGCAGCGTTGAAGGCGGGGTCCACAATGAGCAGTTCTTC.

This chain links TRBV15 with TRBJ2-2; D is unclear. Trimming stripped 8 bases from V and 8 bases from J, with 9 bases between. Germline values: CDR1 LNHNV, CDR2 YYDKDF (reference sequence). The CDR3 has 11 amino acids. The CDR3 here is CATSLRGELFF. The CDR3 DNA sequence: TGTGCCACCTCGCTCCGAGGGGAGCTGTTTTTT.

This clone appeared many times. CDR3 DNA: TGTGCCAGCAGTTACACATCCGGGACACCCTCCTACGAGCAGTACTTC. Translation gives CASSYTSGTPSYEQYF. J is TRBJ2-7 and V is TRBV6-5; tentative D call: TRBD1 (6 bases). V gave up 2 bases and J gave up 0 bases, with 14 bases separating them. This CDR3 comprises 16 residues. From germline, CDR1 is MNHEY and CDR2 SVGAGI.

The V and J genes are TRBV28 and TRBJ2-7, with 10 bases matching TRBD1. The junction had 7 bases not matched to a gene; V was cut back by 6 bases and J by 5 bases. CDR1 and CDR2 (germline): MDHEN, SYDVKM. There are 14 residues in the CDR3. The CDR3 loop reads CASSNPGQGNEQYF. CDR3 DNA: TGTGCCAGCAGCAACCCGGGACAGGGGAACGAGCAGTACTTC.

The chain combines TRBV28 with TRBJ2-7, with D hard to call. The CDR3 loop spans 14 amino acids. The germline V gene has CDR1 MDHEN and CDR2 SYDVKM. Trimming left V 6 bases short and J 0 bases short, with 12 bases between. CDR3 loop: CASRNSWDSYEQYF. CDR3 coding DNA: TGTGCCAGCAGAAATTCTTGGGACTCCTACGAGCAGTACTTC.

This chain joins TRBV27 and TRBJ2-7; 8 bases align to TRBD1. The CDR3 length is 14 residues. Germline V gene data show CDR1 as MNHEY and CDR2 as SMNVEV (reference sequence). The V segment lost 5 bases and the J segment 7 bases; nucleotides outside the gene matches: 10. CDR3 sequence (DNA): TGTGCCAGCAGTCTTAGGACAGGGATAAGGGAGCAGTACTTC. Translated: CASSLRTGIREQYF.

The chain uses TRBV28 and TRBJ2-2, with 8 bases aligning to TRBD1. Germline-derived CDR1 and CDR2 are MDHEN and SYDVKM. The V segment lost 6 bases and the J segment 5 bases; nucleotides outside the gene matches: 14. The CDR3 runs to 17 residues. The DNA of the CDR3 is TGTGCCAGCAGACTGACCGGCATTACAGGGGGGACCGGGGAGCTGTTTTTT. Translating gives CASRLTGITGGTGELFF.

The chain recombines TRBV29-1 with TRBJ2-1, with a tentative D call TRBD1 (5 bases). The germline V and J ends were trimmed by 5 bases and 2 bases, with 19 bases remaining between them. Per the germline V gene, CDR1 is SQVTM and CDR2 is ANQGSEA. The CDR3 runs 16 residues. For the CDR3, the DNA is TGCAGCGTTCTGGGGCTGGCAGGACCTACCTACAATGAGCAGTTCTTC. Translated: CSVLGLAGPTYNEQFF.

The chain recombines TRBV27 with TRBJ2-1, with 9 nucleotides matching TRBD1. Germline CDR1 is MNHEY and CDR2 is SMNVEV (reference sequence). This CDR3 has 15 amino acids. The trim removed 2 bases at V and 5 bases at J, leaving 4 bases unmatched. The CDR3 DNA follows: TGTGCCAGCAGTTTACGACAGGGGGTAGACAATGAGCAGTTCTTC. Translated, it gives CASSLRQGVDNEQFF.

The J gene is TRBJ2-6, the V gene TRBV7-2, with 9 bases that match TRBD1. In germline, CDR1 is SGHTA, CDR2 FQGNSA. CDR3 length equals 17 residues. V shed 5 bases and J 0 bases; nucleotides not matched to a gene: 5. CDR3 amino acids: CASSGLDRGSGANVLTF. The DNA for the CDR3 is TGTGCCAGCAGCGGCTTGGACAGGGGCTCTGGGGCCAACGTCCTGACTTTC. Full variable domain (rest looked up from reference TRBV7-2 and TRBJ2-6): GAGVSQSPSNKVTEKGKDVELRCDPISGHTALYWYRQSLGQGLEFLIYFQGNSAPDKSGLPSDRFSAERTGGSVSTLTIQRTQQEDSAVYLCASSGLDRGSGANVLTFGAGSRLTVL.

This sequence joins TRBV7-8 and TRBJ1-2, with D possibly matching TRBD1 (6 bases). Germline loops: CDR1 SGHVS, CDR2 FQNEAQ. V lost 2 bases and J lost 7, with 11 bases in between. The CDR3 has 13 amino acids. CDR3 sequence: CASSLQGIGGYTF. CDR3 DNA sequence: TGTGCCAGCAGCTTACAGGGGATAGGTGGCTACACCTTC.

This chain joins TRBV5-5 and TRBJ2-7, with 8 nucleotides matching TRBD2. CDR3 length: 14 residues. Germline V gene data show CDR1 as SGHKS and CDR2 as YYEKEE (reference sequence). The J segment lost 4 bases and the V segment lost 1 base, leaving 4 bases of the junction unmatched. CDR3: CASSLSGSNYEQYF. The CDR3 nucleotides are TGTGCCAGCAGCTTGAGCGGGAGTAATTACGAGCAGTACTTC.

This clone showed up just once. The chain recombines TRBV19 with TRBJ2-7; D call uncertain. The CDR3 sequence is 15 residues long. Trimming cost V 2 bases and J 0 bases, with 11 bases left between them. From germline, CDR1 is LNHDA and CDR2 SQIVND (reference sequence). The CDR3: CASSIFMGSSYEQYF. CDR3 nucleotide sequence: TGTGCCAGTAGTATATTTATGGGCAGCTCCTACGAGCAGTACTTC.

This clone was detected once. This chain links TRBV2 with TRBJ1-1, with D unresolved. Trimming left V 5 bases short and J 4 bases short, with 14 bases between. Germline loops: CDR1 SNHLY, CDR2 FYNNEI. CDR3 size: 14 residues. The CDR3 DNA follows: TGTGCCAGCAGTAAAACAGAGGGCATCACTGAAGCTTTCTTT. Translated, it gives CASSKTEGITEAFF. Together with reference TRBV2 and TRBJ1-1, the CDR3 gives the full variable domain: EPEVTQTPSHQVTQMGQEVILRCVPISNHLYFYWYRQILGQKVEFLVSFYNNEISEKSEIFDDQFSVERPDGSNFTLKIRSTKLEDSAMYFCASSKTEGITEAFFGQGTRLTVV.

The J gene is TRBJ1-2, the V gene TRBV7-2; D gene ambiguous. Trimming removed 7 bases from V and 6 bases from J, with 18 bases in between. The CDR3 loop spans 14 amino acids. Germline V gene data show CDR1 as SGHTA and CDR2 as FQGNSA. DNA for the CDR3: TGTGCCAGCAACATTCTTGGACGGGAAGATGGCTACACCTTC. Translation gives CASNILGREDGYTF. The full variable domain, its missing parts supplied by reference TRBV7-2 and TRBJ1-2, is GAGVSQSPSNKVTEKGKDVELRCDPISGHTALYWYRQSLGQGLEFLIYFQGNSAPDKSGLPSDRFSAERTGGSVSTLTIQRTQQEDSAVYLCASNILGREDGYTFGSGTRLTVV.

This clone has just one count. J is TRBJ2-7 and V is TRBV9; D is unresolved. The CDR3 loop spans 12 amino acids. CDR1 SGDLS and CDR2 YYNGEE come from the germline V gene. The germline V and J ends were trimmed by 0 bases and 8 bases, with 9 bases remaining between them. The CDR3 is CASSVVDSQQYF. DNA for the CDR3: TGTGCCAGCAGCGTAGTTGATAGCCAGCAGTACTTC.

The V gene is TRBV5-1, the J gene TRBJ2-4; TRBD1 matches 10 bases. This CDR3 region has 21 residues. Germline CDR1 is SGHRS and CDR2 is YFSETQ. With 4 bases clipped from V and 2 bases from J, the junction kept 21 bases outside the gene matches. CDR3 DNA sequence: TGCGCCAGCAGCCCGTTCCCGTTCTCCGGGACAGGGGCCGGTCCCAAAAACATTCAGTACTTC. Amino acids: CASSPFPFSGTGAGPKNIQYF.

Concerning this clone itself: Other nucleotide sequences from this sample produce the same CDR3. The chain joins TRBV27 to TRBJ2-7; D is perhaps TRBD1 (5 bases). V shed 3 bases and J shed 3 bases, with 9 bases lying between them. The germline gives CDR1 MNHEY, CDR2 SMNVEV (reference sequence). The CDR3 length is 13 residues. Here the CDR3 reads CASSLRQGYEQYF. The DNA of the CDR3 is TGTGCCAGCAGTTTGCGGCAGGGCTACGAGCAGTACTTC.

This clone was counted once. The rearrangement links TRBV5-1 to TRBJ2-1; no clear D. V was shortened by 1 base and J by 8 bases, with 4 bases between the two germline ends. The germline V gene encodes CDR1 SGHRS and CDR2 YFSETQ. This CDR3 spans 11 amino acids. The CDR3 sequence is CASSLIHEQFF. The CDR3 DNA sequence: TGCGCCAGCAGCTTGATCCATGAGCAGTTCTTC.

The chain couples TRBV30 to TRBJ2-5; 12 nucleotides line up with TRBD2. J was trimmed by 2 bases and V by 0 bases; bases with no gene match: 4. The CDR3 runs 16 residues. Germline V gives CDR1 GTSNPN, CDR2 SVGIG (reference sequence). The chain's CDR3 is CAWSVRTSGTQETQYF. The CDR3 DNA follows: TGTGCCTGGAGTGTACGGACTAGCGGGACTCAAGAGACCCAGTACTTC.

The V call is TRBV28, the J call TRBJ2-7; a possible D gene is TRBD1 (6 bases). The V end lost 4 bases, the J end lost 4 bases, and 17 bases lay between the germline ends. The CDR3 length is 15 residues. Germline assignment: CDR1 MDHEN and CDR2 SYDVKM. CDR3 protein: CASSWGHQPLYEQYF. DNA for the CDR3: TGTGCCAGCAGTTGGGGACACCAGCCCCTTTACGAGCAGTACTTC.

The chain links TRBV13 to TRBJ2-1; D gene ambiguous. The germline V gene has CDR1 PRHDT and CDR2 FYEKMQ (reference sequence). V was pared by 4 bases and J by 5 bases, with 3 bases between. This CDR3 region has 11 residues. Written as DNA, the CDR3 is TGTGCCAGCAGCTATAACAATGAGCAGTTCTTC. This codes for CASSYNNEQFF.

The chain recombines TRBV2 with TRBJ2-7, with 7 nucleotides matching TRBD2. The V segment lost 3 bases and the J segment 5 bases; nucleotides outside the gene matches: 10. Germline V lookup: CDR1 SNHLY, CDR2 FYNNEI. The CDR3 has 15 residues. The CDR3 protein is CASSDIGGSFDEQYF. The DNA of the CDR3 is TGTGCCAGCAGTGATATCGGCGGGAGCTTCGACGAGCAGTACTTC. The whole variable domain, remainder taken from reference TRBV2 and TRBJ2-7, is EPEVTQTPSHQVTQMGQEVILRCVPISNHLYFYWYRQILGQKVEFLVSFYNNEISEKSEIFDDQFSVERPDGSNFTLKIRSTKLEDSAMYFCASSDIGGSFDEQYFGPGTRLTVT.

The rearrangement links TRBV28 to TRBJ1-1; 9 nucleotides agree with TRBD1. The CDR3 consists of 16 residues. After removal of 5 bases from V and 4 bases from J, the junction contained 11 bases not matched to a gene. CDR1 is MDHEN and CDR2 is SYDVKM in the germline V gene. The CDR3 region is CASSLRQGVTGTEAFF. Here the CDR3 DNA reads TGTGCCAGCAGTCTTCGACAGGGGGTGACGGGCACTGAAGCTTTCTTT.

The V gene is TRBV11-2, the J gene TRBJ1-2; no definite D call. CDR3 length: 13 amino acids. Germline values: CDR1 SGHAT, CDR2 FQNNGV. The V end lost 5 bases, the J end lost 8 bases, and 15 bases lay between the germline ends. CDR3 nucleotide sequence: TGTGCCAGCAGCGCCGACGGCTCGGACGGCTACACCTTC. Protein product: CASSADGSDGYTF.

V usage is TRBV27 and J usage is TRBJ2-7, with 8 bases matching TRBD2. From germline, CDR1 is MNHEY and CDR2 SMNVEV (reference sequence). The CDR3 loop spans 14 amino acids. V dropped 8 bases and J dropped 7; count of bases not matched to a gene: 13. The CDR3 bases are TGTGCCAGCCAAACTCCGGGACTAGGCTCTGAGCAGTACTTC. Encoded protein: CASQTPGLGSEQYF.